This TCR beta chain stems from a study of blood T cells in healthy people across ages. Study-wide context: Template switching caught about one barcoded beta molecule for each two T cells.

Each sample yielded at least 6 micrograms of PBMC total RNA. The CDR3 contains 16 residues. Trimming pared 6 bases from V and 2 bases from J, leaving 20 bases between. Together with a sample-barcoded 5' primer, a J-beta primer mix was included in a second PCR lasting roughly 6 to 12 cycles. TCRdb independently ran MiXCR on the 5' RACE reads; one entry per CDR3 protein. Of about 970,000 distinct CDR3 sequences in the sample, 45% to 60% were seen once. The study's findings and limits: A greater number of naive CD4+ cells and higher diversity distinguished long-lived donors from aged donors.

In the case of this clonotype: Its antigen is currently unknown.

Source material: blood. This TCR came from an older woman in good health. This sequence joins TRBV12-3 or TRBV12-4 and TRBJ2-7, with D maybe TRBD1 (6 bases). The CDR3 DNA sequence: TGTGCCAGCAGCCTACACACGGGACGGACAGCCTACGAGCAGTACTTC. It specifies CASSLHTGRTAYEQYF.